Given below is one T cell receptor (beta chain) in context. As yet, its antigen is unknown. The sample is drawn from a study of beta chain features in type 1 diabetes. Study observations and caveats: TCRB CDR3s from Type 1 diabetes patients were moderately but significantly shorter in all four CD4+ subsets.

CDR3 length: 12 amino acids. From germline, CDR1 is MNHNS and CDR2 SASEGT. V was clipped by 11 bases and J by 2 bases, with 11 bases between them. Every bit of the isolated RNA underwent reverse transcription, so sequencing read expressed TCRB transcripts. The average read count of naive, central memory and regulatory T cell samples was approximately 3.9 million. Using immunoSEQ multiplex PCR, the repertoire was profiled, and TCRdb retains in-frame clones only, with some absent. This table has 220,000 or so clones, about 71% appearing once. A heparinised blood draw that averaged around 110 mL was obtained once from each donor.

Specimen: naive CD4+ T cells from blood. The clonotype was recovered from a man aged 30 to 39 in good health. V usage is TRBV6-1 and J usage is TRBJ2-3, with D unclear. The DNA of the CDR3 is TGTGCCTCAGCGCAGGCCACAGATACGCAGTATTTT. Amino acid sequence: CASAQATDTQYF.